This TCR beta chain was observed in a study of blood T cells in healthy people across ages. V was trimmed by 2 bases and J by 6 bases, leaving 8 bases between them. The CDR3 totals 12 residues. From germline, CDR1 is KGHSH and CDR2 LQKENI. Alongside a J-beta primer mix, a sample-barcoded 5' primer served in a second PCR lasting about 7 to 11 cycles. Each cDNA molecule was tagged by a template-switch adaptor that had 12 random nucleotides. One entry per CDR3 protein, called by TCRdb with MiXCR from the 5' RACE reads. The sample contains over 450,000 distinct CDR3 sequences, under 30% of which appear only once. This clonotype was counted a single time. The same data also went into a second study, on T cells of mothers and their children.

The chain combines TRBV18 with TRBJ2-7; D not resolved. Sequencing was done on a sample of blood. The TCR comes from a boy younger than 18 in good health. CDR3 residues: CASSPTTGEQYF. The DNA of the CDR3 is TGTGCCAGCTCACCAACAACGGGCGAGCAGTACTTC.